The 27 T cell receptor beta chains below come from one sample, sequenced in a study of T cells in pancreatic ductal adenocarcinoma. Repertoires were generated with immunoSEQ multiplex PCR, while TCRdb's copy carries only in-frame clones and drops some. The table has about 12,000 clones, 80% to 90% seen once. Surgery without prior neoadjuvant therapy was the treatment of the selected pancreatic ductal adenocarcinoma patients. Material: PBMCs. These receptors were obtained from a human donor with pancreatic ductal adenocarcinoma.

This clone was counted only a few times. This rearrangement joins TRBV5-1 to TRBJ2-7; 10 positions match TRBD1. The CDR3 loop spans 15 amino acids. J lost 5 bases, V lost 4 bases, and 9 bases had no gene match. Looked up from germline, CDR1 is SGHRS and CDR2 is YFSETQ. The DNA of the CDR3 is TGCGCCAGCAGCCAGCGACAGGGGGCGGGTAACGAGCAGTACTTC. It is translated as CASSQRQGAGNEQYF.

A single count supports this clone. The CDR3 region is CASSLWLSGNTIYF. In nucleotides, the CDR3 is TGTGCCAGCAGCTTGTGGTTATCAGGAAACACCATATATTTT. V is TRBV7-2 and J is TRBJ1-3; D is unclear. Germline CDR1 reads SGHTA; CDR2 reads FQGNSA. This CDR3 is 14 amino acids long. V gave up 3 bases and J gave up 4 bases, with 10 bases separating them.

This chain connects TRBV5-1 to TRBJ2-2; D is unclear. Per the germline V gene, CDR1 is SGHRS and CDR2 is YFSETQ. The ends were cut back, 0 bases at V and 5 bases at J, with 5 bases in the middle. This CDR3 is built from 13 residues. CDR3 amino acids: CASSLGGTGELFF. The CDR3 DNA follows: TGCGCCAGCAGCTTGGGAGGTACCGGGGAGCTGTTTTTT.

This chain connects TRBV29-1 to TRBJ2-2; 7 nucleotides match TRBD1. V was clipped by 2 bases and J by 4 bases; unmatched bases: 10. In germline, CDR1 is SQVTM, CDR2 ANQGSEA. The CDR3 runs to 16 residues. This chain's CDR3 is CSVESGQGVGTGELFF. CDR3 DNA: TGCAGCGTTGAATCGGGGCAGGGGGTGGGCACCGGGGAGCTGTTTTTT.

The chain recombines TRBV19 with TRBJ1-4; D perhaps matches TRBD1 (6 bases). V lost 3 bases to trimming and J lost 14 bases, with 19 bases between them. CDR1 and CDR2 (germline): LNHDA, SQIVND (reference sequence). CDR3 size: 14 residues. The CDR3 loop reads CASSITGSVNKLFF. The CDR3 coding sequence is TGTGCCAGTAGTATCACAGGGTCCGTCAACAAGCTGTTTTTT.

CDR3 residues: CASSLGPGTGELFF. CDR3 coding DNA: TGTGCCAGCAGCTTGGGGCCGGGCACCGGGGAGCTGTTTTTT. The chain joins TRBV5-6 to TRBJ2-2; no firm D call. The CDR3 is 14 amino acids. The germline gives CDR1 SGHDT, CDR2 YYEEEE. The V end lost 0 bases, the J end lost 4 bases, and 7 bases lay between the germline ends. Looking up the rest from reference TRBV5-6 and TRBJ2-2 gives the full variable domain: DAGVTQSPTHLIKTRGQQVTLRCSPKSGHDTVSWYQQALGQGPQFIFQYYEEEERQRGNFPDRFSGHQFPNYSSELNVNALLLGDSALYLCASSLGPGTGELFFGEGSRLTVL.

The chain combines TRBV5-1 with TRBJ1-1, with a possible D match to TRBD1 (5 bases). Germline CDR1 is SGHRS and CDR2 is YFSETQ. The CDR3 totals 12 residues. V lost 5 bases and J 1 base, leaving 6 bases between the germline ends. CDR3 bases: TGCGCCAGCAGAACAGGGAACACTGAAGCTTTCTTT. It encodes CASRTGNTEAFF.

The DNA of the CDR3 is TGTGCCAGCAGTTTAACCACACGGGGAGACTATGGCTACACCTTC. Protein product: CASSLTTRGDYGYTF. V gene TRBV28 combines with J gene TRBJ1-2; unclear D gene. Germline V CDR1 and CDR2: MDHEN, SYDVKM. The CDR3 runs 15 residues. Trimming cost V 2 bases and J 3 bases, with 13 bases left between them.

This clone showed up just once. V usage is TRBV7-2 and J usage is TRBJ2-1; 13 bases are shared with TRBD2. The length of the CDR3 is 14 residues. J gave up 8 bases and V 6 bases, and 4 bases lay outside the gene matches. Germline CDR1 is SGHTA and CDR2 is FQGNSA. CDR3 bases: TGTGCCAGCAGACTAGCGGGAGGGCCCTATGAGCAGTTCTTC. Protein product: CASRLAGGPYEQFF.

The chain uses TRBV18 and TRBJ2-5; D gene uncertain. Deletions cut 3 bases from V and 5 bases from J, with 13 bases between. Germline CDR1 reads KGHSH; CDR2 reads LQKENI. The CDR3 contains 14 residues. Here the CDR3 DNA reads TGTGCCAGCTCACCGCCCCCGGAAGGGGAGACCCAGTACTTC. Amino acids: CASSPPPEGETQYF.

A few counts support this clone. The chain carries TRBV7-2 and TRBJ1-1; perhaps TRBD1 as D (6 bases). Germline lookup yields CDR1 SGHTA and CDR2 FQGNSA. The V end was cut by 6 bases, the J end by 5 bases, with 13 bases between. The CDR3 covers 13 residues. The CDR3 sequence: CASSTQGRTEAFF. The DNA for the CDR3 is TGTGCCAGCAGTACGCAGGGGCGGACTGAAGCTTTCTTT. The variable domain in full, completed from reference TRBV7-2 and TRBJ1-1, reads GAGVSQSPSNKVTEKGKDVELRCDPISGHTALYWYRQSLGQGLEFLIYFQGNSAPDKSGLPSDRFSAERTGGSVSTLTIQRTQQEDSAVYLCASSTQGRTEAFFGQGTRLTVV.

The CDR3 is CASSFWEGTDTQYF. CDR3 bases: TGTGCCAGCAGCTTTTGGGAGGGCACAGATACGCAGTATTTT. The chain links TRBV7-9 to TRBJ2-3; D may be TRBD2 (6 bases). The CDR3 length is 14 residues. In germline, CDR1 is SEHNR, CDR2 FQNEAQ (reference sequence). Deletions cut 3 bases from V and 1 base from J, with 8 bases between. Full variable domain (remainder filled in from reference TRBV7-9 and TRBJ2-3): DTGVSQNPRHKITKRGQNVTFRCDPISEHNRLYWYRQTLGQGPEFLTYFQNEAQLEKSRLLSDRFSAERPKGSFSTLEIQRTEQGDSAMYLCASSFWEGTDTQYFGPGTRLTVL.

The chain's CDR3 is CSAYRGEQYF. The CDR3 coding sequence is TGCAGTGCTTACAGGGGCGAGCAGTACTTC. This rearrangement joins TRBV20-1 to TRBJ2-7; 7 bases agree with TRBD1. The CDR3 is made up of 10 amino acids. Germline loops: CDR1 DFQATT, CDR2 SNEGSKA (reference sequence). With 5 bases clipped from V and 6 bases from J, the junction kept 1 base outside the gene matches.

The chain joins TRBV28 to TRBJ1-5; no definite D call. The germline V and J ends were trimmed by 5 bases and 2 bases, with 19 bases remaining between them. The germline V gene encodes CDR1 MDHEN and CDR2 SYDVKM. CDR3 size: 17 residues. This CDR3 is CASSPPARVRRNQPQHF. DNA for the CDR3: TGTGCCAGCAGTCCCCCAGCCCGGGTTCGGCGCAATCAGCCCCAGCATTTT.

This clone was counted between two and nine times. The gene calls are TRBV5-4 and TRBJ2-1; a possible D gene is TRBD2 (5 bases). Germline V CDR1 and CDR2: SGHNT, YYREEE (reference sequence). The CDR3 runs 13 residues. V lost 0 bases and J 6 bases, leaving 7 bases between the germline ends. CDR3 loop: CASSLGRGNEQFF. The DNA for the CDR3 is TGTGCCAGCAGCTTGGGTCGGGGCAATGAGCAGTTCTTC.

The rearrangement links TRBV19 to TRBJ1-5; D not resolved. Germline V gene data show CDR1 as LNHDA and CDR2 as SQIVND (reference sequence). The CDR3 runs to 12 residues. Trimming took 3 bases from V and 3 from J, leaving 3 bases between them. CDR3 in amino acids: CASSIPNQPQHF. DNA of the CDR3: TGTGCCAGTAGTATTCCCAATCAGCCCCAGCATTTT.

The rearrangement links TRBV4-2 to TRBJ2-2; D remains unclear. Germline CDR1 and CDR2: LGHNA and YNFKEQ. The CDR3 sequence is 16 residues long. V dropped 0 bases and J dropped 0 bases, with 8 bases sitting between them. The CDR3 coding sequence is TGTGCCAGCAGCCAAGAATGGGCGGCGAACACCGGGGAGCTGTTTTTT. Translated, it gives CASSQEWAANTGELFF.

V usage is TRBV7-2 and J usage is TRBJ2-7; 13 nucleotides match TRBD2. This CDR3 is 14 amino acids long. V lost 5 bases, J lost 7 bases, and 5 bases stayed unmatched. The germline CDR1 and CDR2 sequences are SGHTA and FQGNSA. CDR3 in amino acids: CASSPTSGRREQYF. The CDR3 DNA is TGTGCCAGCAGCCCGACTAGCGGGAGGCGGGAGCAGTACTTC.

This rearrangement joins TRBV12-2 to TRBJ2-2. TRBV12-2 is listed as a pseudogene. The CDR3 is made up of 13 amino acids. The DNA for the CDR3 is TGTGCAAGTCGCCAGGGAGACACCGGGGAGCTGTTTTTT. Amino acid sequence: CASRQGDTGELFF.

J is TRBJ2-4 and V is TRBV7-9; perhaps TRBD1 as D (6 bases). The CDR3 extends over 12 amino acids. Trimming stripped 5 bases from V and 7 bases from J, with 9 bases between. Germline CDR1 reads SEHNR; CDR2 reads FQNEAQ (reference sequence). The DNA for the CDR3 is TGTGCCAGCAGCCCCGGACAGAACATTCAGTACTTC. Translation: CASSPGQNIQYF. The full variable domain, in which reference TRBV7-9 and TRBJ2-4 provide the parts outside the CDR3, is DTGVSQNPRHKITKRGQNVTFRCDPISEHNRLYWYRQTLGQGPEFLTYFQNEAQLEKSRLLSDRFSAERPKGSFSTLEIQRTEQGDSAMYLCASSPGQNIQYFGAGTRLSVL.

The chain carries TRBV6-7 and TRBJ1-5; D possibly corresponds to TRBD1 (6 bases). TRBV6-7 is reported as an ORF; its role is uncertain. Trimming took 10 bases from V and 2 from J, leaving 12 bases between them. The CDR3 sequence is 13 residues long. This CDR3 reads CANRTGCNQPQHF. As DNA, the CDR3 is TGTGCCAACCGAACAGGGTGCAATCAGCCCCAGCATTTT.

The chain combines TRBV11-3 with TRBJ2-2; no clear D. This CDR3 has 16 residues. The germline CDR1 and CDR2 sequences are SGHNT and YENEEA. V was cut by 1 base and J by 0 bases, with 9 bases left in between. DNA of the CDR3: TGTGCCAGCAGCTTAGGACGGACCACGAACACCGGGGAGCTGTTTTTT. Translation: CASSLGRTTNTGELFF.

The V gene is TRBV10-3, the J gene TRBJ2-5, with 12 bases lining up with TRBD2. The germline gives CDR1 ENHRY, CDR2 SYGVKD. After removal of 7 bases from V and 2 bases from J, the junction contained 8 bases not matched to a gene. The CDR3 runs to 16 residues. CDR3 protein: CAITSGLAGPQETQYF. CDR3 bases: TGTGCCATCACCTCCGGACTAGCGGGGCCGCAAGAGACCCAGTACTTC.

This clone was observed a single time. This chain's CDR3 is CASSRALATGSNQPQHF. CDR3 nucleotide sequence: TGTGCCAGTAGTAGGGCCTTAGCGACGGGGAGCAATCAGCCCCAGCATTTT. The chain recombines TRBV19 with TRBJ1-5, with D uncertain. CDR3 length equals 17 residues. CDR1 and CDR2 from the germline V gene are LNHDA and SQIVND (reference sequence). Trimming removed 4 bases from V and 1 base from J, with 17 bases in between.

V gene TRBV7-9 combines with J gene TRBJ1-4; possible D gene TRBD1, 6 bases. The CDR3 has 16 residues. Deletions cut 3 bases from V and 7 bases from J, with 18 bases between. Per the germline V gene, CDR1 is SEHNR and CDR2 is FQNEAQ (reference sequence). CDR3 coding DNA: TGTGCCAGCAGCTTGGGGGGCGGGACCTGGGGTGAAAAACTGTTTTTT. Its protein product is CASSLGGGTWGEKLFF.

The gene calls are TRBV14 and TRBJ2-1, with D tentatively TRBD1 (5 bases). V lost 4 bases and J lost 4, with 11 bases in between. The CDR3 is 14 amino acids. Germline CDR1 reads SGHDN; CDR2 reads FVKESK. The CDR3 here is CASSPQGRYNEQFF. As DNA, the CDR3 is TGTGCCAGCAGCCCTCAGGGCCGATACAATGAGCAGTTCTTC.

This chain connects TRBV2 to TRBJ1-1, with no clear D. This CDR3 has 12 amino acids. V was clipped by 3 bases and J by 3 bases, with 5 bases between them. The germline CDR1 and CDR2 sequences are SNHLY and FYNNEI. The CDR3 DNA sequence: TGTGCCAGCAGTGACATATACACTGAAGCTTTCTTT. Its protein product is CASSDIYTEAFF. Combining the CDR3 with reference TRBV2 and TRBJ1-1 gives the whole variable domain EPEVTQTPSHQVTQMGQEVILRCVPISNHLYFYWYRQILGQKVEFLVSFYNNEISEKSEIFDDQFSVERPDGSNFTLKIRSTKLEDSAMYFCASSDIYTEAFFGQGTRLTVV.